The 16 T cell receptor beta chains presented below share a single source sample, sequenced in a study of beta chain features in type 1 diabetes. Expressed TCRB transcripts got sequenced, as all isolated RNA was reverse transcribed. Using immunoSEQ multiplex PCR, the repertoire was profiled, and TCRdb retains in-frame clones only, with some absent. The sample includes 350,000 to 450,000 clones, approximately 15% seen only once; the top ten take roughly 0.035%. Input material: naive CD4+ T cells from blood. These receptors all stem from a young man in good health.

The chain links TRBV6-5 to TRBJ2-1; 9 nucleotides align to TRBD1. V lost 4 bases, J lost 4 bases, and 8 bases stayed unmatched. The germline gives CDR1 MNHEY, CDR2 SVGAGI. The CDR3 spans 16 residues. CDR3 residues: CASSSQLTGGYNEQFF. The CDR3 region has the DNA TGTGCCAGCAGTTCCCAGTTGACAGGGGGATACAATGAGCAGTTCTTC.

The CDR3 here is CASSVEERGIQYF. The CDR3 region has the DNA TGTGCCAGCAGCGTAGAGGAACGGGGCATTCAGTACTTC. This chain connects TRBV9 to TRBJ2-4; perhaps TRBD2 as D (5 bases). Trimming cost V 0 bases and J 9 bases, with 10 bases left between them. CDR1 is SGDLS, CDR2 YYNGEE, per germline. The CDR3 extends over 13 amino acids.

The chain employs TRBV7-2 and TRBJ2-5; 7 nucleotides agree with TRBD1. CDR3 size: 14 residues. V lost 5 bases and J lost 3; bases outside the gene matches: 6. In germline, CDR1 is SGHTA, CDR2 FQGNSA. The CDR3 sequence: CASSARTGEETQYF. In nucleotides, the CDR3 is TGTGCCAGCAGCGCACGTACAGGGGAAGAGACCCAGTACTTC.

The chain employs TRBV6-1 and TRBJ1-1; D is ambiguous. The CDR3 runs 12 residues. The V gene's germline CDR1 is MNHNS and CDR2 SASEGT. Between the trimmed V and J ends, which lost 3 bases and 5 bases, there was a span of 7 bases. The CDR3 region has the DNA TGTGCCAGCAGTGAGAGACAAACTGAAGCTTTCTTT. As protein: CASSERQTEAFF.

This rearrangement joins TRBV9 to TRBJ2-3; 9 bases are a match to TRBD1. CDR1 is SGDLS, CDR2 YYNGEE, per germline. This CDR3 comprises 16 residues. V was clipped by 2 bases and J by 4 bases; unmatched bases: 8. The CDR3 region has the DNA TGTGCCAGCAGCGTCTTCGACAGGGGGGCGGCAGATACGCAGTATTTT. Its protein is CASSVFDRGAADTQYF.

There are a few counts of this clone. The V gene is TRBV14, the J gene TRBJ1-2; 7 bases agree with TRBD1. Per germline, CDR1 SGHDN and CDR2 FVKESK. V shed 0 bases and J 7 bases; nucleotides not matched to a gene: 5. The CDR3 length is 14 residues. CDR3 sequence (DNA): TGTGCCAGCAGCCAAGAGCTGACAGGGACTGGCTACACCTTC. Its protein product is CASSQELTGTGYTF.

The V and J genes are TRBV14 and TRBJ2-1; D assignment may be TRBD1 or TRBD2 (6 bases each). Per germline, CDR1 SGHDN and CDR2 FVKESK. Trimming left V 3 bases short and J 5 bases short, with 20 bases between. The CDR3 contains 17 residues. CDR3 sequence reads: CASSHLAGGGRNNEQFF. Written as DNA, the CDR3 is TGTGCCAGCAGCCATTTGGCTGGAGGGGGACGGAACAATGAGCAGTTCTTC. Complete variable domain (other parts from reference TRBV14 and TRBJ2-1): EAGVTQFPSHSVIEKGQTVTLRCDPISGHDNLYWYRRVMGKEIKFLLHFVKESKQDESGMPNNRFLAERTGGTYSTLKVQPAELEDSGVYFCASSHLAGGGRNNEQFFGPGTRLTVL.

V is TRBV6-6 and J is TRBJ1-1, with 9 bases fitting TRBD1. The V and J ends lost 6 bases and 7 bases, in that order; junction bases with no gene match: 9. The CDR3 has 14 amino acids. Germline V lookup: CDR1 MNHNY, CDR2 SVGAGI (reference sequence). The CDR3 DNA is TGTGCCAGCAGGTATTTAGGACAGGGGATTGAAGCTTTCTTT. Residues: CASRYLGQGIEAFF.

This clone showed up many times. This chain links TRBV7-9 with TRBJ2-2; D gene uncertain. V lost 3 bases, J lost 6 bases, and 2 bases lay in between. Germline loops: CDR1 SEHNR, CDR2 FQNEAQ (reference sequence). The CDR3 is made up of 11 amino acids. The CDR3 loop reads CASSFPGELFF. Here the CDR3 DNA reads TGTGCCAGCAGCTTTCCCGGGGAGCTGTTTTTT.

V and J are TRBV9 and TRBJ2-3; 10 nucleotides match TRBD2. Germline CDR1 SGDLS, CDR2 YYNGEE. Trimming cost V 0 bases and J 0 bases; bases outside gene matches: 4. The CDR3 loop spans 17 amino acids. The CDR3 DNA reads as TGTGCCAGCAGCGTAGCCCCTAGCGGGAGAAGCACAGATACGCAGTATTTT. It encodes CASSVAPSGRSTDTQYF.

Ten or more counts support this clone. J is TRBJ2-5 and V is TRBV30; D unresolved. The CDR3 extends over 12 amino acids. Germline V gene lookup returns CDR1 GTSNPN and CDR2 SVGIG (reference sequence). Trimming left V 5 bases short and J 4 bases short, with 11 bases between. In DNA form, the CDR3 reads TGTGCCTGGGGGTTGCGTGGAGAGACCCAGTACTTC. This codes for CAWGLRGETQYF.

The table lists this clone with many counts. This chain connects TRBV7-9 to TRBJ2-5, with D tentatively TRBD2 (6 bases). The CDR3 is made up of 15 amino acids. Trimming cost V 1 base and J 6 bases, with 15 bases left between them. The V gene's germline CDR1 is SEHNR and CDR2 FQNEAQ (reference sequence). CDR3 sequence reads: CASSLVSGPPKTQYF. The CDR3 region has the DNA TGTGCCAGCAGCTTAGTGAGCGGGCCCCCGAAGACCCAGTACTTC.

This clone was picked up a small number of times. The chain uses TRBV9 and TRBJ2-3, with D possibly TRBD2 on 6 matching bases. With 0 bases removed from V and 1 base from J, the gap between germline ends came to 12 bases. The CDR3 is 16 residues long. CDR1 and CDR2 (germline): SGDLS, YYNGEE. CDR3 sequence reads: CASSVVGEAGTDTQYF. The CDR3 coding sequence is TGTGCCAGCAGCGTAGTGGGGGAGGCGGGCACAGATACGCAGTATTTT.

This clone showed up just a few times. This sequence joins TRBV5-4 and TRBJ2-1; D unclear. Germline V gene data show CDR1 as SGHNT and CDR2 as YYREEE (reference sequence). The length of the CDR3 is 11 residues. The V and J ends lost 5 bases and 3 bases respectively, with 3 bases between them. The CDR3: CASSYYNEQFF. CDR3 DNA: TGTGCCAGCAGTTACTACAATGAGCAGTTCTTC.

About this clone: This same CDR3 is encoded by further DNA sequences in the sample. This rearrangement joins TRBV9 to TRBJ1-2; D uncertain. Germline CDR1 and CDR2: SGDLS and YYNGEE. V lost 2 bases to trimming and J lost 5 bases, with 7 bases between them. This CDR3 is built from 12 residues. The CDR3 nucleotides are TGTGCCAGCAGCGTGGATGGGTATGGCTACACCTTC. Protein product: CASSVDGYGYTF.

This chain uses TRBV2 with TRBJ2-7; no firm D call. The germline V gene has CDR1 SNHLY and CDR2 FYNNEI. The ends were cut back, 6 bases at V and 3 bases at J, with 6 bases in the middle. The length of the CDR3 is 11 residues. The CDR3, as DNA: TGTGCCAGCAGCCTGGTCTACGAGCAGTACGTC. This codes for CASSLVYEQYV.